This entry concerns a single T cell receptor beta chain. Repertoires were generated with immunoSEQ multiplex PCR, while TCRdb's copy carries only in-frame clones and drops some. This sample has approximately 500,000 clones, with roughly 91% found just once. This entry comes from a study of blood T cell repertoires in COVID-19. At the level of the study: Material from acute and convalescent COVID-19 was sourced from the United States, Italy and Spain.

After removal of 3 bases from V and 2 bases from J, the junction contained 7 bases not matched to a gene. Germline loops: CDR1 SGHTA, CDR2 FQGTGA. CDR3 size: 16 residues. The clonotype originates from a woman in her 50s with COVID-19, enrolled during active disease. The sample was peripheral blood. The V call is TRBV7-3, the J call TRBJ2-3; 8 bases align to TRBD2. The CDR3 sequence: CASSFISGGHTDTQYF. DNA for the CDR3: TGTGCCAGCAGCTTTATATCGGGGGGGCACACAGATACGCAGTATTTT.